The rows below give T cell receptor beta chains drawn from one sample of a study of shared clonotypes between healthy human individuals. The data were produced by immunoSEQ multiplex PCR, yet TCRdb's version contains in-frame clones alone and is incomplete. The sample carries around 200,000 clones, around 63% recorded once. Source material: memory CD4+ T cells sorted from blood. These receptors were taken from a man aged 30 to 39 in good health. CDR3s include the opening cysteine and the closing phenylalanine or tryptophan. A D gene is named only where the DNA matches it firmly. Where a row states a size, it is once, few, many or the class of an expanded clone; other rows omit it.

V gene	D gene	J gene	clone size	CDR3 DNA	CDR3 protein
TRBV10-3	NA	TRBJ1-3	NA	TGTGCCATCAGTCTGGGTCAGAACTCTGGAAACACCATATATTTT	CAISLGQNSGNTIYF
TRBV2	NA	TRBJ1-2	few	TGTGCCAGCGTCGTGTCAGGGCCGGGAGGCTACACCTTC	CASVVSGPGGYTF
TRBV28	TRBD1	TRBJ1-2	few	TGTGCCAGCAGTTACAGGGGTGGCTACACCTTC	CASSYRGGYTF
TRBV6-6	NA	TRBJ2-7	NA	TGTGCCAGCAGTCCCAGGGCGAGCTCCTACGAGCAGTACTTC	CASSPRASSYEQYF
TRBV6-1	NA	TRBJ2-1	NA	TGTGCCAGCAGTGCCCGTAGTGAGCAGTTCTTC	CASSARSEQFF
TRBV19	NA	TRBJ2-3	NA	TGTGCCAGTAGTCCCCTGGTGGGGGAGAGCACAGATACGCAGTATTTT	CASSPLVGESTDTQYF
TRBV27	NA	TRBJ2-7	few	TGTGCCAGCAGTGAGGGACGGGTCTCCTACGAGCAGTACTTC	CASSEGRVSYEQYF
TRBV5-4	NA	TRBJ1-1	NA	TGTGCCAGCAGTACCGACCCTAACTCTGAAGCTTTCTTT	CASSTDPNSEAFF
TRBV9	TRBD2	TRBJ2-3	many	TGTGCCAGCAGCGTACCAATCGGCGGTGGGACAGGGACTAGCGGGAGGACAGATACGCAGTATTTT	CASSVPIGGGTGTSGRTDTQYF
TRBV5-1	NA	TRBJ1-1	NA	TGCGCCAGCAGCCCGCTAGGGGGGCTCGCGAACACTGAAGCTTTCTTT	CASSPLGGLANTEAFF
TRBV5-1	TRBD2	TRBJ2-1	NA	TGCGCCAGCAGCTTGGGCCGGTGGGCTAGCGGGAGTTGGAATGAGCAGTTCTTC	CASSLGRWASGSWNEQFF
TRBV5-1	NA	TRBJ2-7	once	TGTGCCAGCAGCTTGGCAGGGACGAACGAGCAGTACTTC	CASSLAGTNEQYF
TRBV18	NA	TRBJ1-4	NA	TGTGCCAGCTCACCACCCGGATTCGATGAAAAACTGTTTTTT	CASSPPGFDEKLFF
TRBV28	NA	TRBJ2-7	NA	TGTGCCAGCAGGGATGCAACCTACGAGCAGTACTTC	CASRDATYEQYF
TRBV28	TRBD2	TRBJ2-3	NA	TGTGCCAGCAGTGCGGGGGTACGCACAGATACGCAGTATTTT	CASSAGVRTDTQYF
TRBV2	TRBD1	TRBJ1-1	NA	TGTGCCAGCACCCGGGACAGGGGGGATGTGGGCACTGAAGCTTTCTTT	CASTRDRGDVGTEAFF
TRBV2	TRBD1	TRBJ1-2	NA	TGTGCCAGCAGGGAGGGGGCGAACTATGGCTACACCTTC	CASREGANYGYTF
TRBV5-1	NA	TRBJ2-5	NA	TGCGCCAGCAGCTTGTTACTAGATCAAGAGACCCAGTACTTC	CASSLLLDQETQYF
TRBV5-1	TRBD2	TRBJ2-5	NA	TGCGCCAGCAGCTTGGGACTAGCGCGAGAGACCCAGTACTTC	CASSLGLARETQYF
TRBV27	TRBD1	TRBJ1-5	NA	TGTGCCAGCAGCCCTCTAGACAGGGGCAATCAGCCCCAGCATTTT	CASSPLDRGNQPQHF
TRBV11-3	NA	TRBJ2-3	NA	TGTGCCAGCAGCTTAAGGGTTACAGATACGCAGTATTTT	CASSLRVTDTQYF
TRBV7-9	TRBD1	TRBJ1-1	NA	TGTGCCAGCAGCTTCAACAGGGGTGAGAACACTGAAGCTTTCTTT	CASSFNRGENTEAFF
TRBV7-6	NA	TRBJ2-1	few	TGTGCCAGCAGCAAAGACCGTTACAATGAGCAGTTCTTC	CASSKDRYNEQFF
TRBV5-1	NA	TRBJ2-3	NA	TGCGCCAGCAGGTCGGTGTTTAGCACAGATACGCAGTATTTT	CASRSVFSTDTQYF
TRBV2	TRBD2	TRBJ2-7	once	TGTGCCAGCAGTTCTGGACTAGCGGGATACCACACCTACGAGCAGTACTTC	CASSSGLAGYHTYEQYF
TRBV7-3	NA	TRBJ2-5	NA	TGTGCCAGCAGCGTATACAGGGAAGAGACCCAGTACTTC	CASSVYREETQYF
TRBV2	TRBD1	TRBJ2-5	NA	TGTGCCAGCAGTGTTGAGGCAGGGGGCTACGAGACCCAGTACTTC	CASSVEAGGYETQYF
TRBV5-6	TRBD2	TRBJ2-7	NA	TGTGCCAGCAGCTTGGGGACTAGCCGTGGCTACGAGCAGTACTTC	CASSLGTSRGYEQYF
TRBV15	TRBD2	TRBJ2-7	NA	TGTGCCACCAGCGATGGACTAGCGGGAGGGGGTCGTCCCTTC	CATSDGLAGGGRPF